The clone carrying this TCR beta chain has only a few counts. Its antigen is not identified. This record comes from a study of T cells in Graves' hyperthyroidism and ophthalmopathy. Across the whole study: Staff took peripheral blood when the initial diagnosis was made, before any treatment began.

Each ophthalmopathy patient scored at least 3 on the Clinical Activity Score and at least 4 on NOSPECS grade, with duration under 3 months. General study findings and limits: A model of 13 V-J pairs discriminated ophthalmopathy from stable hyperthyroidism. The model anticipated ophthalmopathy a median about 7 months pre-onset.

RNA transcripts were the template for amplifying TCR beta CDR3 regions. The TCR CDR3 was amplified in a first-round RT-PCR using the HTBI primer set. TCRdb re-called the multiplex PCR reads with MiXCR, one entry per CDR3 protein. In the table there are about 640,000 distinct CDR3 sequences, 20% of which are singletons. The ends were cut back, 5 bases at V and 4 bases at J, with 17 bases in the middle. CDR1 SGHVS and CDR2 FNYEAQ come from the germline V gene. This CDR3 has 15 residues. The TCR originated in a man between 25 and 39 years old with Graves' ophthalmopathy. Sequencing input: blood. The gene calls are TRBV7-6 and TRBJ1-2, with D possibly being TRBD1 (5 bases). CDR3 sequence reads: CASSPNGGRTYGYTF. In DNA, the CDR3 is TGTGCCAGCAGCCCCAACGGGGGGAGGACCTATGGCTACACCTTC.